The clone carrying this TCR beta chain was observed many times. What it recognizes is unknown. The study defined stable Graves' hyperthyroidism as no ophthalmopathy progression within 18 months. Together with thyroid ultrasound, orbital computed tomography, serum thyroxine and TRAb, clinical symptoms were used for diagnoses. Amplification of TCR beta CDR3 regions was performed using RNA transcripts as template. During a first-round RT-PCR of the TCR CDR3, the HTBI primer set was used. Using its own MiXCR run on the multiplex PCR reads, TCRdb lists one record per CDR3 protein. The profile shows approximately 640,000 distinct CDR3 sequences, 15% to 20% of them singletons. This specimen comes from a study of T cells in Graves' hyperthyroidism and ophthalmopathy. Study-level findings and limits: Stable hyperthyroidism was told apart from ophthalmopathy by a model built on 13 V-J features.

Trimming left V 2 bases short and J 8 bases short, with 12 bases between. The CDR3 is 13 amino acids. CDR1 is SGHVS, CDR2 FQNEAQ, per germline. This sequence joins TRBV7-8 and TRBJ1-2; D gene unclear. Sequenced: blood. This TCR derives from a man aged 45-60 years with Graves' hyperthyroidism. The CDR3 region is CASSLLLTEGYTF. In nucleotides, the CDR3 is TGTGCCAGCAGCTTATTACTGACCGAGGGCTACACCTTC.